Reported below is one TCR beta chain. Germline CDR1 and CDR2: LGHDT and YNNKEL (reference sequence). The CDR3 has 14 residues. Trimming removed 1 base from V and 2 bases from J, with 8 bases in between. Here immunoSEQ multiplex PCR was the method, and the copy in TCRdb shows in-frame clones only, minus some. Among 300,000 to 350,000 clones listed, around 89% were seen once. The data stem from a study of blood T cell repertoires in COVID-19. Grouping used clinical history reported by participants in a survey and questionnaire. The TCR was taken from a woman in her late teens or twenties with acute COVID-19. Material for sequencing was PBMCs or T cells enriched from blood (not recorded which). J is TRBJ1-2 and V is TRBV3-1 (or the pseudogene TRBV3-2); D uncertain. CDR3 coding DNA: TGTGCCAGCAGCCAAGGGGCCACCAACTATGGCTACACCTTC. The encoded protein is CASSQGATNYGYTF.